What follows describes a single TCR beta chain. These data originate in a study of chemoradiotherapy in HPV16-positive cancers. Some clones are missing from TCRdb's copy, which holds only in-frame ones; the method was immunoSEQ multiplex PCR. The table has under 7,000 clones, over 75% seen once; the top ten hold under 2%. V shed 1 base and J shed 2 bases, with 12 bases lying between them. The germline V gene has CDR1 SEHNR and CDR2 FQNEAQ (reference sequence). This CDR3 region has 16 residues. The sample in question was blood, obtained from a patient who underwent chemoradiotherapy. The sequence was collected from a human donor with HPV-associated anogenital cancer. The chain has TRBV7-9 and TRBJ2-1; possibly TRBD2 for D (6 bases). Written as DNA, the CDR3 is TGTGCCAGCAGCTTAGACCCGGGAGTGGCCTACAATGAGCAGTTCTTC. Translated: CASSLDPGVAYNEQFF.